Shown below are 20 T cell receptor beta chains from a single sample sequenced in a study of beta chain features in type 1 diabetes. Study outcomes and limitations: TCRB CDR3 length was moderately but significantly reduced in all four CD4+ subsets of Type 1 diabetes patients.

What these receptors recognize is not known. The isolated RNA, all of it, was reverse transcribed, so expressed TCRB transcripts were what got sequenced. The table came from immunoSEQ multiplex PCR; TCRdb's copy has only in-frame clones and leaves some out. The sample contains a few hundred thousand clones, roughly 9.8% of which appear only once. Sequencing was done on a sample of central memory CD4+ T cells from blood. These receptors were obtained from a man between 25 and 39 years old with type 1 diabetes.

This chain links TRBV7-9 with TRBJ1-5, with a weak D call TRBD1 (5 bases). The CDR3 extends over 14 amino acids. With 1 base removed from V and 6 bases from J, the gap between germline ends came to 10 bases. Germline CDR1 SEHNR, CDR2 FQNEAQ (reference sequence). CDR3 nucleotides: TGTGCCAGCAGCTTAGGCGGGGCAAGTCAGCCCCAGCATTTT. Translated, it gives CASSLGGASQPQHF.

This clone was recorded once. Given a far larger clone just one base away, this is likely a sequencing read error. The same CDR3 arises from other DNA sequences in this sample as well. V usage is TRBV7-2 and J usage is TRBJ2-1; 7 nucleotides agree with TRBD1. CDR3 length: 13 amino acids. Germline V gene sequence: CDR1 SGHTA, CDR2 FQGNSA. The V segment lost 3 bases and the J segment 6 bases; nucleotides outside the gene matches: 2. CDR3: CASSLAGGNEQFF. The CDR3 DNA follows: TGTGCCAGCAGCTTGGCAGGGGGCAATGAGCAGTTCTTC.

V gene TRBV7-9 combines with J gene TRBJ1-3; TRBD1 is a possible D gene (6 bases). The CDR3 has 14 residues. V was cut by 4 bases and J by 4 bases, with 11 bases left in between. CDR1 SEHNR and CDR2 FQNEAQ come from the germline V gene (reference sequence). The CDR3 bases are TGTGCCAGCAGCTCAACAGGGAACGGAAACACCATATATTTT. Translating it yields CASSSTGNGNTIYF.

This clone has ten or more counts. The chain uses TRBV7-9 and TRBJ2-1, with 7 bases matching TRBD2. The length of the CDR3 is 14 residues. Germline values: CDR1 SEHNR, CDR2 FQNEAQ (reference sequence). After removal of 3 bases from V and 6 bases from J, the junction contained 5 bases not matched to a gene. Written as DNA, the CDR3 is TGTGCCAGCAGCTTGTTGCGGGAGAGCAATGAGCAGTTCTTC. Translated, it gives CASSLLRESNEQFF. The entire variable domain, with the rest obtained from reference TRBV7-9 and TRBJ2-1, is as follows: DTGVSQNPRHKITKRGQNVTFRCDPISEHNRLYWYRQTLGQGPEFLTYFQNEAQLEKSRLLSDRFSAERPKGSFSTLEIQRTEQGDSAMYLCASSLLRESNEQFFGPGTRLTVL.

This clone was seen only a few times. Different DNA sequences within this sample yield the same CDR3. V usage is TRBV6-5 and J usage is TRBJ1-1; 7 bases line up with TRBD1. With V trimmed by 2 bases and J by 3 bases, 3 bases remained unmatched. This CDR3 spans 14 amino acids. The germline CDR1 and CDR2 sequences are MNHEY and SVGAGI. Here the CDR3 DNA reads TGTGCCAGCAGTTACCGAACAGGGGACACTGAAGCTTTCTTT. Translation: CASSYRTGDTEAFF.

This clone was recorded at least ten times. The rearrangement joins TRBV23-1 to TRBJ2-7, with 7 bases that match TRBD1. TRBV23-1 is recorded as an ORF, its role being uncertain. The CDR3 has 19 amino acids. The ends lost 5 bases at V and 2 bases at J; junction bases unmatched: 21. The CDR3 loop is CASSKRGHARRPIPYEQYF. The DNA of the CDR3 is TGCGCCAGCAGTAAGAGGGGGCACGCGAGGCGGCCGATACCCTACGAGCAGTACTTC.

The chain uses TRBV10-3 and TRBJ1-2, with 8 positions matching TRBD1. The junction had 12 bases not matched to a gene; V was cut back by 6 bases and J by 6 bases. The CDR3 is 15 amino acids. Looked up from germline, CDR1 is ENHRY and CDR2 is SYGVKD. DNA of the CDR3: TGTGCCATCAGGCTGGGTCTGACAGGGGACAATGGCTACACCTTC. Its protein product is CAIRLGLTGDNGYTF.

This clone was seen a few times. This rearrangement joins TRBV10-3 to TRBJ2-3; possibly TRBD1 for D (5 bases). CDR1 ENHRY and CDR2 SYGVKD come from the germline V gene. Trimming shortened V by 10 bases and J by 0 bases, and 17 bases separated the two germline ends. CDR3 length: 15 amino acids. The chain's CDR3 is CASSPKGISTDTQYF. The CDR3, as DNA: TGTGCCAGCAGCCCCAAGGGGATCAGCACAGATACGCAGTATTTT.

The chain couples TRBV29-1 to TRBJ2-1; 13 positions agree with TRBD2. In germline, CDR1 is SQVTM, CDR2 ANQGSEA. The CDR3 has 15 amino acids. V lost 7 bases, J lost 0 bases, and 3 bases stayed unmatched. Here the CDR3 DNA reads TGCAGCGGCGGGACTAGCGGGAACTCCTACAATGAGCAGTTCTTC. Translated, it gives CSGGTSGNSYNEQFF.

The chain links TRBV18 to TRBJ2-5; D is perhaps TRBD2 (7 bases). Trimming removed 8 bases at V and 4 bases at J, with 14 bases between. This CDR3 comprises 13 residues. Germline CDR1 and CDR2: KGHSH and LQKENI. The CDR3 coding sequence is TGTGCCAGCGCACAGGGAGGGTCAGAGACCCAGTACTTC. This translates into CASAQGGSETQYF. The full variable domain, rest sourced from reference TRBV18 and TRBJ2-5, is NAGVMQNPRHLVRRRGQEARLRCSPMKGHSHVYWYRQLPEEGLKFMVYLQKENIIDESGMPKERFSAEFPKEGPSILRIQQVVRGDSAAYFCASAQGGSETQYFGPGTRLLVL.

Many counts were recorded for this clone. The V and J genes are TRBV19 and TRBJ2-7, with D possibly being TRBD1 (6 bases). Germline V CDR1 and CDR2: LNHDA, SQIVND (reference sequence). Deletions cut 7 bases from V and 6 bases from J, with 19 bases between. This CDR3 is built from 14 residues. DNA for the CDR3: TGTGCCAGTAAAAGTACGTTGACAGGCCGCGAGCAGTACTTC. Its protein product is CASKSTLTGREQYF. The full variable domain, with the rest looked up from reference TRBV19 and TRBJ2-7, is DGGITQSPKYLFRKEGQNVTLSCEQNLNHDAMYWYRQDPGQGLRLIYYSQIVNDFQKGDIAEGYSVSREKKESFPLTVTSAQKNPTAFYLCASKSTLTGREQYFGPGTRLTVT.

The CDR3 coding sequence is TGCGCCAGCAGCCTAGGTCCCGGGACAGGGAACTATGGCTACACCTTC. This codes for CASSLGPGTGNYGYTF. This chain connects TRBV4-1 to TRBJ1-2; 9 positions match TRBD1. This CDR3 comprises 16 residues. Germline lookup yields CDR1 MGHRA and CDR2 YSYEKL. V shed 4 bases and J 2 bases; nucleotides not matched to a gene: 8.

CDR3 protein: CASSSTSTYEQYF. In DNA, the CDR3 is TGTGCCAGCAGCTCGACATCGACCTACGAGCAGTACTTC. The chain recombines TRBV11-3 with TRBJ2-7; D gene ambiguous. Per the germline V gene, CDR1 is SGHNT and CDR2 is YENEEA. Deletions cut 4 bases from V and 2 bases from J, with 9 bases between. There are 13 residues in the CDR3. Combining the CDR3 with reference TRBV11-3 and TRBJ2-7 gives the whole variable domain EAGVVQSPRYKIIEKKQPVAFWCNPISGHNTLYWYLQNLGQGPELLIRYENEEAVDDSQLPKDRFSAERLKGVDSTLKIQPAELGDSAVYLCASSSTSTYEQYFGPGTRLTVT.

The CDR3 protein is CASSGSAGAYGYTF. For the CDR3, the DNA is TGTGCCAGCAGTGGTAGTGCAGGGGCTTATGGCTACACCTTC. V usage is TRBV2 and J usage is TRBJ1-2; tentatively, D is TRBD1 (6 bases). The germline gives CDR1 SNHLY, CDR2 FYNNEI. Trimming stripped 4 bases from V and 5 bases from J, with 14 bases between. The CDR3 has 14 residues.

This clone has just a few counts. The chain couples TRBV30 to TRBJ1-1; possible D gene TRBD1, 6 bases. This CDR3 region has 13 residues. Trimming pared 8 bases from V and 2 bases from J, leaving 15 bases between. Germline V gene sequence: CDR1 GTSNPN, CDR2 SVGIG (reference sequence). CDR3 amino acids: CAIKGGGNTEAFF. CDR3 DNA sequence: TGTGCCATCAAGGGGGGAGGAAACACTGAAGCTTTCTTT.

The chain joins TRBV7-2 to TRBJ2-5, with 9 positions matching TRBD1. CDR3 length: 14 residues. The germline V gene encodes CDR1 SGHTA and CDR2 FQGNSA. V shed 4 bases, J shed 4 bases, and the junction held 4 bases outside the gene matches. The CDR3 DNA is TGTGCCAGCAGCTCCGGGACAGGGCCAGAGACCCAGTACTTC. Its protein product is CASSSGTGPETQYF.

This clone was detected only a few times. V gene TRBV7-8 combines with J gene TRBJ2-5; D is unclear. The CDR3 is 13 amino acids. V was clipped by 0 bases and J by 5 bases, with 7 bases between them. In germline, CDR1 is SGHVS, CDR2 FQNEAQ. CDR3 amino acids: CASSLAQHETQYF. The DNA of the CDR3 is TGTGCCAGCAGCTTAGCGCAGCATGAGACCCAGTACTTC. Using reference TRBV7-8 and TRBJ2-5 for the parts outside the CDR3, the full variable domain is GAGVSQSPRYKVAKRGQDVALRCDPISGHVSLFWYQQALGQGPEFLTYFQNEAQLDKSGLPSDRFFAERPEGSVSTLKIQRTQQEDSAVYLCASSLAQHETQYFGPGTRLLVL.

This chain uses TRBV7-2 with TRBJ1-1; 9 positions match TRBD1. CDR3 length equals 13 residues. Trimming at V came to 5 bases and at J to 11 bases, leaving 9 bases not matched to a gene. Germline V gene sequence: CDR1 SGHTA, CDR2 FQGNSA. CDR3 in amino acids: CASSPNTGGDAFF. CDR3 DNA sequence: TGTGCCAGCAGCCCTAACACAGGGGGCGACGCTTTCTTT.

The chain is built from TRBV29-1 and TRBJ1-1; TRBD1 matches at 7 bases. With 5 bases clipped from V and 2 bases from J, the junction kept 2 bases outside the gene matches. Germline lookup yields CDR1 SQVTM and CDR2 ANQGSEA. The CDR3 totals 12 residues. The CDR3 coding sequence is TGCAGCGTTTACAGGGGTAACACTGAAGCTTTCTTT. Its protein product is CSVYRGNTEAFF.

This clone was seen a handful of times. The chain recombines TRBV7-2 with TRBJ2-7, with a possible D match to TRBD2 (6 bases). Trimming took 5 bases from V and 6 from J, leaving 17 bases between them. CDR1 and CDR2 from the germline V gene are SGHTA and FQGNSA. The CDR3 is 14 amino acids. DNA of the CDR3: TGTGCCAGCAGCCCCGAGGCAGGGCGGGGCGAGCAGTACTTC. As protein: CASSPEAGRGEQYF.